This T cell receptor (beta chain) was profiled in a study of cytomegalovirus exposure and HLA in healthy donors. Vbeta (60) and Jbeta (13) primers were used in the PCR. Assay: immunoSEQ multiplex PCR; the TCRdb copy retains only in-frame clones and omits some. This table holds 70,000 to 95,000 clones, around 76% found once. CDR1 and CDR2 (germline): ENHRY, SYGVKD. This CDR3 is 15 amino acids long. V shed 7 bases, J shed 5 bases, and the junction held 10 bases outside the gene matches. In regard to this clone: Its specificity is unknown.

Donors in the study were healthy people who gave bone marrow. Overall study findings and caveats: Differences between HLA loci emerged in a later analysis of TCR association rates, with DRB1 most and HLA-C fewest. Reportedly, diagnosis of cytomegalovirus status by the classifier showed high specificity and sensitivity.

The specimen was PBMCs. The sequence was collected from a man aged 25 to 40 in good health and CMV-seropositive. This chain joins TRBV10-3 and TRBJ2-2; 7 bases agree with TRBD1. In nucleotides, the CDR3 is TGTGCCATCAAAGTCGGACAGGCGGTGACCGGGGAGCTGTTTTTT. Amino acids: CAIKVGQAVTGELFF.